Below, one TCR beta chain is given with its context. The data are from a study of blood T cell repertoires in COVID-19. Trimming cost V 2 bases and J 2 bases, with 13 bases left between them. The germline gives CDR1 SNHLY, CDR2 FYNNEI. This CDR3 region has 16 residues. Sequencing used immunoSEQ multiplex PCR; TCRdb keeps in-frame clones, though not all of them. The sample yields about 160,000 clones, over 80% seen once. The clonotype was recovered from a woman aged 45-65 years with acute or convalescent COVID-19. V is TRBV2 and J is TRBJ1-5, with D tentatively TRBD1 (5 bases). What was sequenced was peripheral blood. CDR3 sequence (DNA): TGTGCCAGCAGTGAATGGCAAGGAGGGGGCAATCAGCCCCAGCATTTT. Translating it yields CASSEWQGGGNQPQHF.